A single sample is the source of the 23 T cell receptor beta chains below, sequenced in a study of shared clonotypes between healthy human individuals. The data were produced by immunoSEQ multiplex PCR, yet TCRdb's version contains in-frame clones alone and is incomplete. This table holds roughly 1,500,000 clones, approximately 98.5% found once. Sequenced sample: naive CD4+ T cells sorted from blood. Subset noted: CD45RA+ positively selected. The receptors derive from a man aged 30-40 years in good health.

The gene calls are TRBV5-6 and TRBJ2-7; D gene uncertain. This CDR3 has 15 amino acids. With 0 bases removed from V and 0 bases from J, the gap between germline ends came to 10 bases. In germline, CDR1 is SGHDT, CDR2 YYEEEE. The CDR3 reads CASSLGAASSYEQYF. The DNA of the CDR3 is TGTGCCAGCAGCTTGGGCGCAGCTAGCTCCTACGAGCAGTACTTC.

The CDR3 nucleotides read TGTGCCAGTAGTCCCGGGACGGAGCAGTTCTTC. The encoded protein is CASSPGTEQFF. The genes are TRBV19 and TRBJ2-1, with D tentatively TRBD1 or TRBD2 (5 bases each). The CDR3 spans 11 residues. Germline CDR1 LNHDA, CDR2 SQIVND (reference sequence). The V end was cut by 5 bases, the J end by 10 bases, with 9 bases between.

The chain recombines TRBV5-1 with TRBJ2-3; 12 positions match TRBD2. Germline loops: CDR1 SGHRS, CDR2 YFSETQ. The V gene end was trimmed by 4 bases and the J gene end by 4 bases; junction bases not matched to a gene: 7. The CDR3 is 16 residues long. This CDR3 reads CASSPAGLAGPDTQYF. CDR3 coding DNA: TGCGCCAGCAGCCCGGCCGGACTAGCGGGACCAGATACGCAGTATTTT.

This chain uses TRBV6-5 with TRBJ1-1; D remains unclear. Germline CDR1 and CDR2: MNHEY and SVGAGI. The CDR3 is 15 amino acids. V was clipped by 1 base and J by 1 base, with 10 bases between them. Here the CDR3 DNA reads TGTGCCAGCAGTTACTTGTCCCACCCGAACACTGAAGCTTTCTTT. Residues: CASSYLSHPNTEAFF.

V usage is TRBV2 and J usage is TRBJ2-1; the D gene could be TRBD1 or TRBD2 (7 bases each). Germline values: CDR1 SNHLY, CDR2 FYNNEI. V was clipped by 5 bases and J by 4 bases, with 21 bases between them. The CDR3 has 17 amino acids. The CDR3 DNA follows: TGTGCCAGCAGTCCTTCCCTTGGGGGGGACAGTTACAATGAGCAGTTCTTC. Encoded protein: CASSPSLGGDSYNEQFF.

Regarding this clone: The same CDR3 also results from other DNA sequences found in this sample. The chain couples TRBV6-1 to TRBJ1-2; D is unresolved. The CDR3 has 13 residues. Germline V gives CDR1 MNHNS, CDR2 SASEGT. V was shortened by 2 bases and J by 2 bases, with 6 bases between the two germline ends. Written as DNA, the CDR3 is TGTGCCAGCAGTGAACCGGGCAACTATGGCTACACCTTC. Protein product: CASSEPGNYGYTF.

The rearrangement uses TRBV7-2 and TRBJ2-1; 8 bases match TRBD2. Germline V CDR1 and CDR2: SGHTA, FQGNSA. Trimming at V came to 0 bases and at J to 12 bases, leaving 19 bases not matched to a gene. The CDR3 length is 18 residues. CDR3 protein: CASSLARSGTRPNVGQFF. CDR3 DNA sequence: TGTGCCAGCAGCTTAGCGAGATCCGGGACTAGACCTAACGTTGGGCAGTTCTTC. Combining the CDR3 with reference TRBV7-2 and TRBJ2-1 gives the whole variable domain GAGVSQSPSNKVTEKGKDVELRCDPISGHTALYWYRQSLGQGLEFLIYFQGNSAPDKSGLPSDRFSAERTGGSVSTLTIQRTQQEDSAVYLCASSLARSGTRPNVGQFFGPGTRLTVL.

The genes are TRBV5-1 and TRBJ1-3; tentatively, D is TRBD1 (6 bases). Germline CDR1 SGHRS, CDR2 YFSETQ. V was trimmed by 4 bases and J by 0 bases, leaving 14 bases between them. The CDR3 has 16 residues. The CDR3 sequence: CASSPGGSYSGNTIYF. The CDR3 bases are TGCGCCAGCAGCCCGGGGGGCAGCTACTCTGGAAACACCATATATTTT.

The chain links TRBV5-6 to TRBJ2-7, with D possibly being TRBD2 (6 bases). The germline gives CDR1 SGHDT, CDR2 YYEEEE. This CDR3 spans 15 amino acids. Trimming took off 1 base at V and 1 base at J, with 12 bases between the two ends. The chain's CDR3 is CASSLISGPSYEQYF. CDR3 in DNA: TGTGCCAGCAGCTTGATCAGCGGGCCGTCCTACGAGCAGTACTTC.

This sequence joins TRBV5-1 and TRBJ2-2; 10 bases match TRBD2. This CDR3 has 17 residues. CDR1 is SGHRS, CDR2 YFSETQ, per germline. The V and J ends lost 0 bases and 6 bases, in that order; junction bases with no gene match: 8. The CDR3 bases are TGCGCCAGCAGCTTGGGACTAGCGGGCCCAGGGGCCGGGGAGCTGTTTTTT. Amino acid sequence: CASSLGLAGPGAGELFF.

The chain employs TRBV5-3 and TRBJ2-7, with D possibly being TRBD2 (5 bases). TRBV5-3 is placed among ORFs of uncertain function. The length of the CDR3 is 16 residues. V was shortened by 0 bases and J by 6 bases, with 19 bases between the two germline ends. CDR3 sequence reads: CARSLAGDWSGIEQYF. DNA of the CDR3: TGTGCCAGAAGCTTGGCCGGGGATTGGAGCGGCATCGAGCAGTACTTC.

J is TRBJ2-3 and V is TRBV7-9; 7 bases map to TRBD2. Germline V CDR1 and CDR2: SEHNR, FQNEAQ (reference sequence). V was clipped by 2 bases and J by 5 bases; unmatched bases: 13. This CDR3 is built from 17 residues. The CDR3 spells CASSLWFREGFGDTQYF. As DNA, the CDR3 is TGTGCCAGCAGCTTATGGTTCAGGGAGGGATTCGGAGATACGCAGTATTTT.

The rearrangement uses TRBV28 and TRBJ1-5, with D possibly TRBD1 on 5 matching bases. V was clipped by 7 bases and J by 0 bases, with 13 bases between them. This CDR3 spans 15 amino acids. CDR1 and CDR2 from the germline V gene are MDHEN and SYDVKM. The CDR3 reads CASNPTDYSNQPQHF. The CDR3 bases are TGTGCCAGCAATCCGACAGATTATAGCAATCAGCCCCAGCATTTT.

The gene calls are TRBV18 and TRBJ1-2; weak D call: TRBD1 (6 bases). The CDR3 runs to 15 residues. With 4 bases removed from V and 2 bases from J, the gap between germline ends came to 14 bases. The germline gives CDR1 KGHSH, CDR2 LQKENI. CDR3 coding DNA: TGTGCCAGCTCACGACAGGCTGAGGTAAACTATGGCTACACCTTC. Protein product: CASSRQAEVNYGYTF.

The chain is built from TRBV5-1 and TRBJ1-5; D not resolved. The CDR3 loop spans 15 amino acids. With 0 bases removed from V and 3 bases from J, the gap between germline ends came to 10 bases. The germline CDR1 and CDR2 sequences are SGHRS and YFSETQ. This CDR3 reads CASSLGPFPNQPQHF. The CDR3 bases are TGCGCCAGCAGCTTGGGCCCTTTTCCCAATCAGCCCCAGCATTTT.

The CDR3 loop reads CASSLGLAGGAEQFF. DNA for the CDR3: TGTGCCAGTTCTCTAGGACTAGCGGGAGGGGCTGAGCAGTTCTTC. The chain employs TRBV5-4 and TRBJ2-1; 15 bases map to TRBD2. This CDR3 is built from 15 residues. Germline CDR1 SGHNT, CDR2 YYREEE (reference sequence). Trimming cost V 8 bases and J 9 bases; bases outside gene matches: 9.

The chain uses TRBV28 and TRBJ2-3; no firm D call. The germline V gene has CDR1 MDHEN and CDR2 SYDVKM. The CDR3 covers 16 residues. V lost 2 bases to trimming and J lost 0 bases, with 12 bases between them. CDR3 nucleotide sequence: TGTGCCAGCAGTTTACTTCTTCCCGGCAGCACAGATACGCAGTATTTT. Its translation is CASSLLLPGSTDTQYF.

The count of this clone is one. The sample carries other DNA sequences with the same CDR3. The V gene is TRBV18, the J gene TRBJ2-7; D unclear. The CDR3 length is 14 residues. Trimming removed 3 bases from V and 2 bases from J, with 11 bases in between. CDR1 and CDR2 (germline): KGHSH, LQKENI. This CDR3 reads CASSPGSGAYEQYF. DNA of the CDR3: TGTGCCAGCTCACCGGGAAGTGGTGCCTACGAGCAGTACTTC.

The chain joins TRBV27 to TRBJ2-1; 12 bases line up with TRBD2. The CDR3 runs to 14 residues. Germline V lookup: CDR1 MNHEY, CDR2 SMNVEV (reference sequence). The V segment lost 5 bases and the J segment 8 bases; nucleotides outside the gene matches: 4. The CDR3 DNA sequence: TGTGCCAGCAGTATCCTAGCGGGAGGGGATGAGCAGTTCTTC. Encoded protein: CASSILAGGDEQFF.

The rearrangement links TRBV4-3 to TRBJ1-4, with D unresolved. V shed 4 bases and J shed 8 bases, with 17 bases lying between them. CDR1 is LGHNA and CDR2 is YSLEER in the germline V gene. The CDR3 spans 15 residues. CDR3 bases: TGCGCCAGCAGCCGCATAGGGCAGACCCAAGAAAAACTGTTTTTT. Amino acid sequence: CASSRIGQTQEKLFF.

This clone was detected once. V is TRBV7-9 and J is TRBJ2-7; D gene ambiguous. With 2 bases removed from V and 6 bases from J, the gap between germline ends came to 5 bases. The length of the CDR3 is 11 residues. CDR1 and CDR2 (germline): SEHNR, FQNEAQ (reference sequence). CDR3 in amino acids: CASSLTFEQYF. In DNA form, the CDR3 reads TGTGCCAGCAGCTTAACCTTCGAGCAGTACTTC.

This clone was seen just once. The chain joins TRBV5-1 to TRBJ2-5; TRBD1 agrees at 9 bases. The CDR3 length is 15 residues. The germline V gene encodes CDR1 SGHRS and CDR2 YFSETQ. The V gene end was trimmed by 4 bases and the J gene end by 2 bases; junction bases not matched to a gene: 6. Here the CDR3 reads CASSPETGGQETQYF. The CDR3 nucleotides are TGCGCCAGCAGCCCGGAGACAGGGGGACAAGAGACCCAGTACTTC. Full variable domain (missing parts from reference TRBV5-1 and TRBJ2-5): KAGVTQTPRYLIKTRGQQVTLSCSPISGHRSVSWYQQTPGQGLQFLFEYFSETQRNKGNFPGRFSGRQFSNSRSEMNVSTLELGDSALYLCASSPETGGQETQYFGPGTRLLVL.

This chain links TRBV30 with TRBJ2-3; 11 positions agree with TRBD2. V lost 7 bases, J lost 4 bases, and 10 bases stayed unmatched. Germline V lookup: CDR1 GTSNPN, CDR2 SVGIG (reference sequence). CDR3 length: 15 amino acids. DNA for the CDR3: TGTGCCTATACAGTAGCGGGAGGGATCGCAGATACGCAGTATTTT. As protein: CAYTVAGGIADTQYF.